Listed below are T cell receptor beta chains from one sample, sequenced in a study of OX40 agonist ivuxolimab in advanced cancers. Sequencing was performed with immunoSEQ multiplex PCR; in TCRdb, only in-frame clones are kept and a portion is missing. The table lists 80,000 to 85,000 clones, roughly 80% of them singletons. The sequenced sample was CD4+ or CD8+ T cells sorted from blood, obtained in a trial of the OX40 agonist ivuxolimab. All receptors come from an adult with an advanced solid tumor such as melanoma, head and neck, liver or kidney cancer. Each CDR3 is given with its conserved first and last residue. Each record gives: J gene, CDR3 length, D gene, clone size, V gene, CDR3 DNA, CDR3 protein. D genes are given only for firm matches. Clone size is shown for a subset of rows, as once, few, many or a class of expanded clone.

TRBJ2-2	16	NA	NA	TRBV7-9	TGTGCCAGCAGCGCAGTAGTGTCCCCGAACACCGGGGAGCTGTTTTTT	CASSAVVSPNTGELFF
TRBJ2-3	16	TRBD1	few	TRBV5-1	TGCGCCAGCAGCTCCAGGCAGGGGGCAGGCGCAGATACGCAGTATTTT	CASSSRQGAGADTQYF
TRBJ2-5	15	TRBD2	NA	TRBV6-5	TGTGCCAGCAGTTACTGGCGGGGGGGCCAAGAGACCCAGTACTTC	CASSYWRGGQETQYF
TRBJ2-1	16	TRBD1	few	TRBV7-9	TGTGCCAGCAGCTTCACCGGGACAGGGGAGTACAATGAGCAGTTCTTC	CASSFTGTGEYNEQFF
TRBJ1-1	14	NA	NA	TRBV5-1	TGCGCCAGCAGCCGGGGGGATGAGGACACTGAAGCTTTCTTT	CASSRGDEDTEAFF
TRBJ2-5	15	TRBD1	NA	TRBV28	TGTGCCAGCAGTTCCTCCACAGGGGGATGGGAGACCCAGTACTTC	CASSSSTGGWETQYF
TRBJ1-4	16	TRBD1	NA	TRBV5-1	TGCGCCAGCAGCCCAACCTCCGGGACAGGGAATGAAAAACTGTTTTTT	CASSPTSGTGNEKLFF
TRBJ2-7	16	NA	once	TRBV5-6	TGTGCCAGCAGCCCCTCTAGCGCCGAAACGATCTACGAGCAGTACTTC	CASSPSSAETIYEQYF
TRBJ1-2	14	NA	once	TRBV6-5	TGTGCCAGCAGTTACTCGAGGGAGGGTTGGGGCTACACCTTC	CASSYSREGWGYTF
TRBJ2-7	15	TRBD2	NA	TRBV13	TGTGCCAGCAGCTCCCGACTAGCGGGAGATCTCGAGCAGTACTTC	CASSSRLAGDLEQYF
TRBJ2-1	13	NA	NA	TRBV6-4	TGTGCCAGCAGTGAACAGGAATACAATGAGCAGTTCTTC	CASSEQEYNEQFF
TRBJ2-3	16	NA	NA	TRBV9	TGTGCCAGCAGCGTAGCTAGGGGACGGGGTGGAGATACGCAGTATTTT	CASSVARGRGGDTQYF
TRBJ2-7	16	TRBD1	NA	TRBV7-2	TGTGCCAGCAGCTTAGGCGGGACAGGACTCCCTAGGGAGCAGTACTTC	CASSLGGTGLPREQYF
TRBJ2-6	14	TRBD1	NA	TRBV19	TGTGCCAGTAAGACAGGGAACGGGGCCAACGTCCTGACTTTC	CASKTGNGANVLTF
TRBJ1-1	13	NA	NA	TRBV5-1	TGCGCCAGCAGATGGCAGATGAACACTGAAGCTTTCTTT	CASRWQMNTEAFF
TRBJ2-3	16	NA	NA	TRBV6-5	TGTGCCAGCAGTTACTGGGGGTGGGCGGGAACAGATACGCAGTATTTT	CASSYWGWAGTDTQYF
TRBJ1-1	14	TRBD1	NA	TRBV28	TGTGCCAGCAGCCCCACAGGGGGAGGGTCTGAAGCTTTCTTT	CASSPTGGGSEAFF
TRBJ1-4	15	NA	NA	TRBV28	TGTGCCAGCAGGGACTTACGCGGGACTAATGAAAAACTGTTTTTT	CASRDLRGTNEKLFF
TRBJ2-5	12	TRBD1	NA	TRBV5-1	TGCGCCAGCAGCTTTGGACAGGGGGACCAGTACTTC	CASSFGQGDQYF
TRBJ2-7	18	TRBD2	NA	TRBV9	TGTGCCAGCAGCGATGGGTCCGCCTTAGCGGGAGATCCCTACGAGCAGTACTTC	CASSDGSALAGDPYEQYF
TRBJ2-3	17	TRBD2	few	TRBV7-6	TGTGCCAGCAGCGACCAGCTAGCGGGGGTTGGAACAGATACGCAGTATTTT	CASSDQLAGVGTDTQYF
TRBJ1-3	16	NA	NA	TRBV4-2	TGTGCCAGCAGCCAAGAATGGGCCAACTCTGGAAACACCATATATTTT	CASSQEWANSGNTIYF
TRBJ1-1	14	NA	NA	TRBV6-1	TGTGCCAGCAGGAGGGGGGGTAGGAACACTGAAGCTTTCTTT	CASRRGGRNTEAFF
TRBJ1-6	15	TRBD1	NA	TRBV2	TGTGCCAGCGCCCAAGGGACAGTGGATAATTCACCCCTCCACTTT	CASAQGTVDNSPLHF
TRBJ1-3	17	NA	NA	TRBV10-3	TGTGCCATCAGTGAGCCCGGGGCCTCAAGCTCTGGAAACACCATATATTTT	CAISEPGASSSGNTIYF
TRBJ1-5	15	NA	NA	TRBV7-9	TGTGCCAGCAGCTTAGAGGGGGTTTCCATGCAGCCCCAGCATTTT	CASSLEGVSMQPQHF
TRBJ2-3	13	NA	NA	TRBV6-6	TGTGCCAGCAGTTGGGACAACACAGATACGCAGTATTTT	CASSWDNTDTQYF
TRBJ2-1	16	NA	few	TRBV7-2	TGTGCCAGCAGCCGCGTAGGGGGTTACCCCTACAATGAGCAGTTCTTC	CASSRVGGYPYNEQFF
TRBJ2-3	15	NA	NA	TRBV7-9	TGTGCCAGCAGCTTGAGGCAGCCTAGCACAGATACGCAGTATTTT	CASSLRQPSTDTQYF
TRBJ2-1	11	NA	NA	TRBV7-9	TGTGCCAGCGGAGAAGTGGATGAGCAGTTCTTC	CASGEVDEQFF
TRBJ1-5	15	TRBD1	NA	TRBV19	TGTGCCAGTAATGACAGGGGGGGCGACAGACAGCCCCAGCATTTT	CASNDRGGDRQPQHF
TRBJ2-5	14	TRBD2	few	TRBV7-9	TGTGCCAGCAGCCGAGGGACTAGTGAAGAGACCCAGTACTTC	CASSRGTSEETQYF
TRBJ2-1	15	TRBD2	NA	TRBV6-1	TGTGCCAGCAGTCCCGGGACTAGCGGGAGCTATGAGCAGTTCTTC	CASSPGTSGSYEQFF
TRBJ2-5	13	TRBD1	NA	TRBV2	TGTGCCAGCAGTGAATACAGGGGTAAGACCCAGTACTTC	CASSEYRGKTQYF
TRBJ2-1	16	NA	NA	TRBV9	TGTGCCAGCAGCGTAGAGGGTCGGCGGGCCTACAATGAGCAGTTCTTC	CASSVEGRRAYNEQFF
TRBJ2-3	17	TRBD2	NA	TRBV27	TGTGCCAGCAGTTCCGGTCTAATAGCGGGGAGCACAGATACGCAGTATTTT	CASSSGLIAGSTDTQYF
TRBJ2-1	16	TRBD2	NA	TRBV7-2	TGTGCCAGCAGCTCCCCCGCGGGGGTCTACGACAATGAGCAGTTCTTC	CASSSPAGVYDNEQFF
TRBJ1-4	19	NA	NA	TRBV23-1	TGCGCCAACCCCCTACCCGGAATAACGTGGCGTTCAACTAATGAAAAACTGTTTTTT	CANPLPGITWRSTNEKLFF
TRBJ1-1	12	NA	NA	TRBV6-6	TGTGCCAGCAGTTCCCGGGGCCGTGAAGCTTTCTTT	CASSSRGREAFF
TRBJ2-7	12	NA	NA	TRBV2	TGTGCCAGCAGTCTAGCGAACTACGAGCAGTACTTC	CASSLANYEQYF
TRBJ2-2	13	NA	NA	TRBV6-6	TGTGCCAGCAGTTCGGACACGGGTGGGGAGCTGTTTTTT	CASSSDTGGELFF